Following are 15 T cell receptor beta chains from one sample sequenced in a study of sequential checkpoint blockade in melanoma. This table comes from immunoSEQ multiplex PCR, and its TCRdb copy is limited to in-frame clones, with some not included. The table lists roughly 6,300 clones, 26% of them singletons. Treatment given: randomized to nivolumab then ipilimumab (arm A) or the reverse (arm B). The specimen comprised tumor tissue (inferred from file names), sampled from a patient given nivolumab and ipilimumab in sequence. The receptors come from a human donor with melanoma.

The chain joins TRBV5-1 to TRBJ2-2; TRBD2 might be the D (6 bases). From germline, CDR1 is SGHRS and CDR2 YFSETQ. The CDR3 length is 14 residues. Trimming pared 3 bases from V and 7 bases from J, leaving 13 bases between. The CDR3 protein is CASSWGEPGGELFF. In DNA form, the CDR3 reads TGCGCCAGCAGCTGGGGGGAACCGGGCGGGGAGCTGTTTTTT.

The chain joins TRBV11-3 to TRBJ2-2; 16 nucleotides match TRBD2. With V trimmed by 5 bases and J by 7 bases, 10 bases remained unmatched. CDR1 is SGHNT, CDR2 YENEEA, per germline. The CDR3 contains 18 residues. The CDR3: CASSPSGLAGGGNGELFF. CDR3 DNA: TGTGCCAGCAGCCCATCGGGACTAGCGGGAGGGGGGAACGGGGAGCTGTTTTTT.

This clone appeared a few times. Distinct nucleotide sequences in the sample also encode this CDR3. The rearrangement joins TRBV18 to TRBJ2-7; TRBD1 matches 10 bases. This CDR3 has 16 residues. Germline values: CDR1 KGHSH, CDR2 LQKENI. J lost 4 bases, V lost 3 bases, and 9 bases had no gene match. In nucleotides, the CDR3 is TGTGCCAGCTCACCGCCCGGGACAGGGGTATTGTACGAGCAGTACTTC. Encoded protein: CASSPPGTGVLYEQYF.

The chain joins TRBV29-1 to TRBJ2-6; no clear D. The CDR3 spans 13 residues. Germline V gene data show CDR1 as SQVTM and CDR2 as ANQGSEA. Trimming took off 6 bases at V and 1 base at J, with 7 bases between the two ends. This chain's CDR3 is CSVAQSGANVLTF. DNA of the CDR3: TGCAGCGTCGCCCAATCTGGGGCCAACGTCCTGACTTTC.

The chain carries TRBV21-1 and TRBJ2-2. TRBV21-1 is a listed pseudogene. The CDR3 loop spans 14 amino acids. CDR3: CASSLGLRSGELFF. In DNA form, the CDR3 reads TGTGCCAGCAGCTTAGGCCTTCGGTCCGGGGAGCTGTTTTTT.

The chain is built from TRBV5-1 and TRBJ2-3; a weak D match, TRBD2 (6 bases). V was clipped by 3 bases and J by 0 bases, with 14 bases between them. CDR3 size: 16 residues. Germline CDR1 and CDR2: SGHRS and YFSETQ. The CDR3 DNA reads as TGCGCCAGCAGCTCCGACGGACTACTTAGCACAGATACGCAGTATTTT. Its protein product is CASSSDGLLSTDTQYF.

The J gene is TRBJ1-1, the V gene TRBV18; D unclear. Deletions cut 3 bases from V and 6 bases from J, with 14 bases between. CDR1 is KGHSH, CDR2 LQKENI, per germline. This CDR3 has 14 residues. CDR3 nucleotide sequence: TGTGCCAGCTCACCTGCCGCGGAAGTCGCTGAAGCTTTCTTT. This translates into CASSPAAEVAEAFF.

A few counts support this clone. V and J are TRBV12-5 and TRBJ1-1; no definite D call. CDR3 length equals 11 residues. CDR1 LGHNT and CDR2 FRNRAP come from the germline V gene. The chain's CDR3 is CASVRNTEAFF. CDR3 nucleotides: TGTGCCAGCGTCAGGAACACTGAAGCTTTCTTT.

The chain uses TRBV29-1 and TRBJ1-1; D not resolved. Germline V gene sequence: CDR1 SQVTM, CDR2 ANQGSEA. V was cut by 7 bases and J by 6 bases, with 18 bases left in between. The CDR3 is made up of 13 amino acids. The CDR3 is CSGYDMSSSEAFF. DNA of the CDR3: TGCAGCGGATATGACATGTCAAGCTCTGAAGCTTTCTTT.

The chain couples TRBV6-8 to TRBJ1-3; TRBD1 agrees at 12 bases. The CDR3 loop spans 17 amino acids. Trimming cost V 10 bases and J 0 bases; bases outside gene matches: 10. The germline gives CDR1 MNHGY, CDR2 SAAAGT. Written as DNA, the CDR3 is TGTGCCACCGGGACAGGGGGCCTAGGAAGCTCTGGAAACACCATATATTTT. As protein: CATGTGGLGSSGNTIYF.

This clone was counted many times. This sequence joins TRBV11-3 and TRBJ2-7; 11 positions agree with TRBD2. J lost 7 bases, V lost 6 bases, and 11 bases had no gene match. The CDR3 has 15 residues. Germline V lookup: CDR1 SGHNT, CDR2 YENEEA. The CDR3 DNA sequence: TGTGCCAGCAGACTACTAGCGGGGGCTGCGTGGGAGCAGTACTTC. It encodes CASRLLAGAAWEQYF.

This clone was picked up a small number of times. The V call is TRBV30, the J call TRBJ2-2; 7 bases align to TRBD2. The junction had 8 bases not matched to a gene; V was cut back by 3 bases and J by 4 bases. This CDR3 is 15 amino acids long. Germline CDR1 GTSNPN, CDR2 SVGIG (reference sequence). DNA of the CDR3: TGTGCCTGGAGGACGGGGAGGGCCGGCACCGGGGAGCTGTTTTTT. As protein: CAWRTGRAGTGELFF.

The chain carries TRBV19 and TRBJ2-3; D is unclear. CDR1 is LNHDA and CDR2 is SQIVND in the germline V gene (reference sequence). V lost 6 bases and J 3 bases, leaving 7 bases between the germline ends. The length of the CDR3 is 12 residues. Here the CDR3 reads CASRKDTDTQYF. DNA of the CDR3: TGTGCCAGTAGAAAAGATACAGATACGCAGTATTTT.

The V call is TRBV29-1, the J call TRBJ2-1, with 12 bases that match TRBD2. CDR1 and CDR2 (germline): SQVTM, ANQGSEA. Trimming at V came to 6 bases and at J to 0 bases, leaving 6 bases not matched to a gene. This CDR3 contains 16 residues. DNA for the CDR3: TGCAGCGTGCCGACTAGCGGGGGAGCCTCCTACAATGAGCAGTTCTTC. This sequence encodes CSVPTSGGASYNEQFF.

The chain uses TRBV18 and TRBJ1-1; 10 bases are a match to TRBD1. J gave up 4 bases and V 2 bases, and 4 bases lay outside the gene matches. CDR1 and CDR2 from the germline V gene are KGHSH and LQKENI. The CDR3 covers 15 residues. The CDR3 region has the DNA TGTGCCAGCTCACCAGGGACAGGGGAGGTCACTGAAGCTTTCTTT. It is translated as CASSPGTGEVTEAFF. Full variable domain (rest looked up from reference TRBV18 and TRBJ1-1): NAGVMQNPRHLVRRRGQEARLRCSPMKGHSHVYWYRQLPEEGLKFMVYLQKENIIDESGMPKERFSAEFPKEGPSILRIQQVVRGDSAAYFCASSPGTGEVTEAFFGQGTRLTVV.